The 6 T cell receptor beta chains listed next were all sequenced from one sample in a study of T cells after posttransplantation cyclophosphamide. Here immunoSEQ multiplex PCR was the method, and the copy in TCRdb shows in-frame clones only, minus some. The sample was found to contain 9,500 to 15,000 clones, and every one recurs. The sequenced sample was PBMCs. These receptors were collected from a woman aged 40 to 50 in good health, CMV-negative, and a related stem cell transplant donor.

This clone was seen many times. The chain has TRBV9 and TRBJ2-3; 7 bases are shared with TRBD1. The CDR3 is 15 residues long. Trimming removed 4 bases from V and 6 bases from J; junction bases left unmatched: 11. Germline CDR1 reads SGDLS; CDR2 reads YYNGEE. DNA for the CDR3: TGTGCCAGCAGCCTCAACCGACAGGGAATGGATACGCAGTATTTT. Residues: CASSLNRQGMDTQYF.

This clone has at least ten counts. The chain links TRBV5-4 to TRBJ1-2; no definite D call. V lost 3 bases to trimming and J lost 2 bases, with 11 bases between them. CDR3 length equals 14 residues. Germline CDR1 is SGHNT and CDR2 is YYREEE (reference sequence). CDR3 loop: CASSYDMGNYGYTF. CDR3 coding DNA: TGTGCCAGCAGCTATGACATGGGCAACTATGGCTACACCTTC.

This clone has at least ten counts. The chain carries TRBV5-1 and TRBJ1-4; D perhaps matches TRBD1 (5 bases). V lost 4 bases and J 8 bases, leaving 15 bases between the germline ends. CDR3 length equals 14 residues. Germline V lookup: CDR1 SGHRS, CDR2 YFSETQ. The CDR3 spells CASSAREGYEKLFF. Here the CDR3 DNA reads TGCGCCAGCAGCGCCAGGGAGGGTTACGAAAAACTGTTTTTT.

This clone showed up just a few times. CDR3 nucleotide sequence: TGTGCCAGCAGTTCCCTGAGCGGGGCCAGGGCCGAAACCCTCCACTTT. This encodes CASSSLSGARAETLHF. The chain carries TRBV28 and TRBJ1-6; tentative D call: TRBD1 (5 bases). CDR3 length: 16 residues. V was pared by 4 bases and J by 14 bases, with 24 bases between. The germline V gene encodes CDR1 MDHEN and CDR2 SYDVKM.

This clone was recorded at least ten times. The V and J genes are TRBV6-2 or TRBV6-3 and TRBJ2-1; D remains ambiguous. V was trimmed by 1 base and J by 9 bases, leaving 4 bases between them. CDR1 MNHEY and CDR2 SVGEGT come from the germline V gene. CDR3 length: 11 residues. This chain's CDR3 is CASSYFGEQFF. In nucleotides, the CDR3 is TGTGCCAGCAGTTACTTCGGTGAGCAGTTCTTC.

This clone came up many times. The CDR3: CAAKSGTYNEQFF. The CDR3 DNA follows: TGTGCCGCGAAGAGCGGGACCTACAATGAGCAGTTCTTC. The chain links TRBV6-2 or TRBV6-3 to TRBJ2-1; 7 positions agree with TRBD2. Germline CDR1 MNHEY, CDR2 SVGEGT. J was trimmed by 2 bases and V by 11 bases; bases with no gene match: 6. This CDR3 comprises 13 residues.